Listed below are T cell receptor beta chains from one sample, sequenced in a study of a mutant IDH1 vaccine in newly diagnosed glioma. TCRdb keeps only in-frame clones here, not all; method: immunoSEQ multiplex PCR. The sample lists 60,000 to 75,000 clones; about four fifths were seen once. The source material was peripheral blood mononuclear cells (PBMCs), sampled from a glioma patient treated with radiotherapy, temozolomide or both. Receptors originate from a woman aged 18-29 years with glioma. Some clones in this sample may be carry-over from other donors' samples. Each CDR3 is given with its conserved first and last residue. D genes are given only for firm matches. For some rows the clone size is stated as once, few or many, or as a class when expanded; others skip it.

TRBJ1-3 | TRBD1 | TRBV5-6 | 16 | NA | TGTGCCAGCAGCGTCGAACAGGGGGCGGCTGGAAACACCATATATTTT | CASSVEQGAAGNTIYF
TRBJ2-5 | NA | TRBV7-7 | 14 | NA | TGTGCCAGCAGCCGGTCGGGCAATTGGCAGACCCAGTACTTC | CASSRSGNWQTQYF
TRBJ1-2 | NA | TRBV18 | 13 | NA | TGTGCCAGCTCACCACAACAGGCTTCAGACTACACCTTC | CASSPQQASDYTF
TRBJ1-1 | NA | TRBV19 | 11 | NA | TGTGCCAGTAGTACGTTGGTGGAAGCTTTCTTT | CASSTLVEAFF
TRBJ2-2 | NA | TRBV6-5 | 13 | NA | TGTGCCAGCTCTTGGATGAACACCGGGGAGCTGTTTTTT | CASSWMNTGELFF
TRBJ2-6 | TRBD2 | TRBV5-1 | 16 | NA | TGCGCCAGCGCGGGGGGTATTTTCACTGGGGCCAACGTCCTGACTTTC | CASAGGIFTGANVLTF
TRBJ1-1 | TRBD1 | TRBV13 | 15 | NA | TGTGCCAGCAGCGCACAGGGACAGTCGAACACTGAAGCTTTCTTT | CASSAQGQSNTEAFF
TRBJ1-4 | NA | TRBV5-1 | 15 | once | TGCGCCAGCAGCTCCGGTGAAGAGGGTTATGAAAAACTGTTTTTT | CASSSGEEGYEKLFF
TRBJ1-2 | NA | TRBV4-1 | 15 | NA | TGCGCCAGCAGCCAAGATGCGGACAAAATGTCTGGCTACACCTTC | CASSQDADKMSGYTF
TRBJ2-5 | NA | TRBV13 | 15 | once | TGTGCCAGCAGCTTAGGGGGGTCCAAAGGGGAGACCCAGTACTTC | CASSLGGSKGETQYF
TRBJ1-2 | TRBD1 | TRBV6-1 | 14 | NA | TGTGCCAGTTTTGGGACAGGGCGCTACTATGGCTACACCTTC | CASFGTGRYYGYTF
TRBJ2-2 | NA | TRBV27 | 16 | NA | TGTGCCAGCAGTTTAGAAGCGCGCGCGAACACCGGGGAGCTGTTTTTT | CASSLEARANTGELFF
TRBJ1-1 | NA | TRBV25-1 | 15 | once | TGTGCCAGCAGTGAATTCCGGGGGCGCCACACTGAAGCTTTCTTT | CASSEFRGRHTEAFF
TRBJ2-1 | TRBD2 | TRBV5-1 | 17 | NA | TGCGCCAGCAGCTTGGGGGAGGGACTAGCCCCCTACAATGAGCAGTTCTTC | CASSLGEGLAPYNEQFF
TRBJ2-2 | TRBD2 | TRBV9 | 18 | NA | TGTGCCAGCAGCGTAGCGCTAGCGGGGGCGGGAATGCCCGGGGAGCTGTTTTTT | CASSVALAGAGMPGELFF